This T cell receptor beta chain was observed in a study of shared clonotypes between healthy human individuals. Measured with immunoSEQ multiplex PCR; TCRdb has only the in-frame clones, and not every one. This table holds 450,000 to 500,000 clones, around 85% found once. Trimming left V 0 bases short and J 0 bases short, with 7 bases between. Looked up from germline, CDR1 is SGDLS and CDR2 is YYNGEE. There are 15 residues in the CDR3. Participating donors were healthy, HIV-negative adults free of recent acute infections or vaccinations. The clonotype originates from a woman in her thirties or forties in good health. Some clones in this sample may be carry-over from other donors' samples. The sequencing sample was made of PBMCs. The J gene is TRBJ2-1, the V gene TRBV9; D is perhaps TRBD1 or TRBD2 (5 bases each). This chain's CDR3 is CASSVVGTSYNEQFF. The CDR3, as DNA: TGTGCCAGCAGCGTAGTCGGGACCTCCTACAATGAGCAGTTCTTC.